Listed here is a single T cell receptor beta chain. Its antigen remains undetermined. No base qualities exist here, and no much larger clone lies one base off it. TCRbeta CDR3 regions were amplified from genomic DNA by means of the immunoSEQ Assay, a bias-controlled multiplex PCR. The authors processed their data as follows. Within the assay, amplification of reference gene primers was used to estimate how many nucleated cells each sample contained. To quantify the absolute abundance of each unique TCRbeta CDR3 rearrangement, sequence reads were collapsed and filtered. For each sample, productive Simpson clonality was calculated by taking the square root of Simpson's diversity index across productive rearrangements. Drawn from immuneACCESS, this table holds only the in-frame rearrangements with V and J called that TCRdb kept. Clones are partly lost; checked studies trace under half to an unresolved V gene and leave the rest unexplained. The D gene and trimming were derived from the DNA, and the V and J assignments and clone size from that table. This sample comprises around 270,000 clones, about 90% of them detected only once. Approximately 3.4% of the sample is taken by the ten largest.

The CDR3 numbers 14 residues from cysteine through phenylalanine. This entry keeps only the CDR3 DNA: 42 bases, framed from base 1. The CDR1 and CDR2 encoded by the germline V gene (reference sequence) are SEHNR and FQNEAQ. The trim is 5 bases for V and 0 bases for J, with a gap of 8 bases between the germline ends. This entry is derived from a study of blood T cell repertoires in COVID-19 (dated by TCRdb to the early 2020s). For the wider study: Samples covering the acute and convalescent phases of COVID-19 were provided by collaborators in the United States, Italy and Spain. The dataset comprised deeply sampled blood TCRbeta repertoires from subjects exposed to, actively infected with, or recovered from COVID-19. Nearly every sample came with metadata listing a de-identified subject ID, COVID-19 status, age in years and sex. Where available, HLA class I and class II types were taken from metadata supplied by the sample provider and were not determined by assay-based typing. The prospective study material was composed of cDNA or gDNA derived from T cells, B-cell-depleted T cells, or PBMCs. A freely available public database, intended as a resource for researchers studying the immune response to SARS-CoV-2, is where the repertoires were released. Samples were obtained from the ongoing ImmuneRACE study (first 160 participants) and from about 1,300 subjects provided by 6 global collaborators. Broader findings and caveats from the paper: The quantity of clinical and demographic metadata differed by source and by participant and was supplied without curation.

In the prospective study, participants were 18 to 89 years old, resided in fewer than 25 geographic areas of the United States, and were enrolled through a virtual design. In the prospective study, cohorts were assigned on the basis of participant-reported clinical history obtained from a screening survey and a study questionnaire. Exposed participants were defined as having been in contact with someone with a PCR-confirmed or clinician-diagnosed COVID-19 case within 2 weeks of study entry. Each participant in the prospective study had whole blood, serum and a nasopharyngeal or oropharyngeal swab collected by mobile phlebotomists. Participants in the prospective study had the option to provide additional blood draws and questionnaires over a roughly 2-month period. Before DNA extraction, prospective study blood samples were shipped either frozen or at room temperature.

This chain is built from TRBV7-9 and TRBJ2-4; the D gene is perhaps TRBD2, from 6 matching bases. Sequencing used PBMCs or T cells enriched from blood (not recorded which). This sequence originates from a woman aged 40 to 55 who had been exposed to COVID-19. The CDR3 protein: CASSTGLAKNIQYF. The DNA is as follows: TGTGCCAGCAGCACGGGACTAGCCAAAAACATTCAGTACTTC. The variable domain in full, with residues beyond the CDR3 obtained from the reference TRBV7-9 and TRBJ2-4 genes, is DTGVSQNPRHKITKRGQNVTFRCDPISEHNRLYWYRQTLGQGPEFLTYFQNEAQLEKSRLLSDRFSAERPKGSFSTLEIQRTEQGDSAMYLCASSTGLAKNIQYFGAGTRLSVL.